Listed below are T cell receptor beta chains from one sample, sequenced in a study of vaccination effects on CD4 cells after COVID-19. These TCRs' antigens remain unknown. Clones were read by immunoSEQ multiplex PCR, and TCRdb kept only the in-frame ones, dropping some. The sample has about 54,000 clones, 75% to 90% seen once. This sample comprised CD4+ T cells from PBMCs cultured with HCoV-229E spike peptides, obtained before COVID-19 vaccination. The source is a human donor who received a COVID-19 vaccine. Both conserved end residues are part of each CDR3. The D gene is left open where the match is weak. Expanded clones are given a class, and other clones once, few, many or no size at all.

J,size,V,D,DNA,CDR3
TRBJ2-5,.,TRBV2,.,TGTGCCAGCAGTGATGGAGTGGGGGGCACCCAGTACTTC,CASSDGVGGTQYF
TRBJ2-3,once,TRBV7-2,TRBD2,TGTGCCAGCACGCGCGGGGGGATGGCCGGCACAGATACGCAGTATTTT,CASTRGGMAGTDTQYF
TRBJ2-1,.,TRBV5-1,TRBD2,TGCGCCAGCAGCTTGGCGGTAGCGGGGGGGCCTCCCTCCTACAATGAGCAGTTCTTC,CASSLAVAGGPPSYNEQFF
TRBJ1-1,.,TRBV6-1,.,TGTGCCAGCAGTGAAAGGGGACGGTACACTGAAGCTTTCTTT,CASSERGRYTEAFF
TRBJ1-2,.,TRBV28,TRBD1,TGTGCCAGCAGTTCGGGGACGACAGGGGGCCGCGGCTACACCTTC,CASSSGTTGGRGYTF
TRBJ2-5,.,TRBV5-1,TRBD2,TGCGCCAGCAGCGAGACAGCGGGGGTTCAAGAGACCCAGTACTTC,CASSETAGVQETQYF
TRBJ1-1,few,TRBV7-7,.,TGTGCCAGCAGCCAGCAAGCTTTCTTT,CASSQQAFF
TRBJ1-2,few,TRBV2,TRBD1,TGTGCCAGCGGAACAGGGGACTATGGCTACACCTTC,CASGTGDYGYTF
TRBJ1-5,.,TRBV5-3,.,TGTGCCAGAAGCCCGTCACAGGGTCTCCCCTACAATCAGCCCCAGCATTTT,CARSPSQGLPYNQPQHF
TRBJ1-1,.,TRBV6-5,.,TGTGCCAGCACCAATTCAGGGAGGCACACTGAAGCTTTCTTT,CASTNSGRHTEAFF
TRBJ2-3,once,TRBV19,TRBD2,TGTGCCAGTAGTATAGGGCGGGGCGGGGGATCGGCGGATACGCAGTATTTT,CASSIGRGGGSADTQYF
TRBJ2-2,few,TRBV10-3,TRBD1,TGTGCCATCAGTCCGGGACAGGGTTTATCCGGGGAGCTGTTTTTT,CAISPGQGLSGELFF
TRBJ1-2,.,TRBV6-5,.,TGTGCCAGCAACACCAACTATGGCTACACCTTC,CASNTNYGYTF
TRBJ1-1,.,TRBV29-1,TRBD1,TGCAGCGTTGAAGGACAGGGCTCTGAAGCTTTCTTT,CSVEGQGSEAFF
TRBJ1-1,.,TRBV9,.,TGTGCCAGCAGCGTAGGGAGTCTGGGGGGCACTGAAGCTTTCTTT,CASSVGSLGGTEAFF
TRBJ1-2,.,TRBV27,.,TGTGCCAGCAGTACCGGACAGCCCCGAGGGATTGGCTACACCTTC,CASSTGQPRGIGYTF
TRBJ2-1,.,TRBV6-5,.,TGTGCCAGCAGCCCCCAGAACCCCTACAATGAGCAGTTCTTC,CASSPQNPYNEQFF
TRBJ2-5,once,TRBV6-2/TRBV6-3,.,TGTGCCAGCAGTGACCAAGAGACCCAGTACTTC,CASSDQETQYF
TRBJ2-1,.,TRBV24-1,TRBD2,TGTGCCACCAGGGGCGGGGGGTACAATGAGCAGTTCTTC,CATRGGGYNEQFF
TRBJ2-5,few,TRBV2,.,TGTGCCAGCAGTGATCGGGAAGAGACCCAGTACTTC,CASSDREETQYF
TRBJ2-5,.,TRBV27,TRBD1,TGTGCCAGCAGCACTATACTACTAGACAGGGACCGAGAGACCCAGTACTTC,CASSTILLDRDRETQYF
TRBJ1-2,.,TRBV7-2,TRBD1,TGTGCCAGCAGCACCGGGACAGCAGTTTCTAACTATGGCTACACCTTC,CASSTGTAVSNYGYTF
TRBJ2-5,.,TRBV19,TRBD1,TGTGCCAGTAGGAGGACAGGGGAAGAGACCCAGTACTTC,CASRRTGEETQYF
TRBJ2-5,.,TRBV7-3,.,TGTGCCAGCAGCTTAGGAATACCGGAACAAGAGACCCAGTACTTC,CASSLGIPEQETQYF
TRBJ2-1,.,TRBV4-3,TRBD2,TGCGCCAGCAGCCAAGAGGCGAGCGGGGGGGCCTCTGTGAATGAGCAGTTCTTC,CASSQEASGGASVNEQFF
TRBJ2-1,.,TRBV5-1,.,TGCGCCAGCAGCTTGGGCGGGGTGGACAATGAGCAGTTCTTC,CASSLGGVDNEQFF
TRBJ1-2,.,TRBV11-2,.,TGTGCCAGCACCCCGAGCGGCAGGGGCGGGTATGGCTACACCTTC,CASTPSGRGGYGYTF
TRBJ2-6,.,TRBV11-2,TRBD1,TGTGCCAGCAGCATACGGGACAGTTACTCTGGGGCCAACGTCCTGACTTTC,CASSIRDSYSGANVLTF